Given below is one TCR beta chain in context. The source of the sample is a study of blood T cell repertoires in COVID-19. About the study: In each case, the material was cDNA or gDNA derived from T cells, B-cell-depleted T cells, or PBMCs.

Generated by immunoSEQ multiplex PCR, the TCRdb table keeps only in-frame clones and is missing some. The sample holds around 88,000 clones, 65% to 85% seen once. This CDR3 contains 16 residues. Between the trimmed V and J ends, which lost 2 bases and 5 bases, there was a span of 18 bases. Germline V CDR1 and CDR2: SGHTA, FQGNSA. The origin of this receptor is a man aged 60 to 75 with acute or convalescent COVID-19. The sequencing input was peripheral blood. V usage is TRBV7-2 and J usage is TRBJ2-5, with D hard to call. CDR3 DNA: TGTGCCAGCAGCTTACGAGGCAGCACCACCGGGGAGACCCAGTACTTC. Translation gives CASSLRGSTTGETQYF.